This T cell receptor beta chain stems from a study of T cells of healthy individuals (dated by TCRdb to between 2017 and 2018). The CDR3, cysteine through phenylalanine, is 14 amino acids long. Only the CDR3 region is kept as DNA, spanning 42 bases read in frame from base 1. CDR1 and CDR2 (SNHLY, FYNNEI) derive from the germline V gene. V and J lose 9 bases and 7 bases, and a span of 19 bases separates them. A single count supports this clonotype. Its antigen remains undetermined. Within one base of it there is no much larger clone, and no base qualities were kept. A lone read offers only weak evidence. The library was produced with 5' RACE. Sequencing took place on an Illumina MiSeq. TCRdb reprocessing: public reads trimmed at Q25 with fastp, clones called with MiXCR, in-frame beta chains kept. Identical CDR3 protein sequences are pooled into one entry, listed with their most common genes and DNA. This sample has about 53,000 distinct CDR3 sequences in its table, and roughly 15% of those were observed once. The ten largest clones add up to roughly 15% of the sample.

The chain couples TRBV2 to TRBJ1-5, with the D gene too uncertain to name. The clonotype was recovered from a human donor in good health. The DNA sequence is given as TGTGCCAGTTCCTCCGTGGGGTACGGGCAGCCCCAGCATTTT. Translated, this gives CASSSVGYGQPQHF. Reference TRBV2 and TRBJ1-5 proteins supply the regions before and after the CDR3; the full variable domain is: EPEVTQTPSHQVTQMGQEVILRCVPISNHLYFYWYRQILGQKVEFLVSFYNNEISEKSEIFDDQFSVERPDGSNFTLKIRSTKLEDSAMYFCASSSVGYGQPQHFGDGTRLSIL.